These T cell receptor beta chains were read from a single sample in a study of T cell changes during pregnancy in multiple sclerosis. The table came from immunoSEQ multiplex PCR; TCRdb's copy has only in-frame clones and leaves some out. The sample shows about 23,000 clones, 86% of them seen only once. The material sequenced was CD4+ T cells from peripheral blood mononuclear cells, taken in the first trimester of pregnancy. The receptors were gathered from a female donor in good health, enrolled as a control in a pregnancy study. Both conserved end residues are trimmed from each CDR3.

TRBV28	TRBJ2-5	ASSLGGTGDETQY
TRBV5-1	TRBJ2-6	ASSLDAGRHSGANVLT
TRBV30	TRBJ2-5	AWEVDRKETQY
TRBV18	TRBJ1-1	ASSPSPAGGNTEAF
TRBV6-5	TRBJ1-3	ASSQNRADGNTIY
TRBV19	TRBJ2-4	ASSTPTGAKNIQY
TRBV9	TRBJ2-7	ADRRDLYEQY
TRBV4-2	TRBJ2-1	ASSLDSGTSGYNEQF
TRBV10-3	TRBJ2-1	AISPRRASGSYNEQF
TRBV18	TRBJ1-3	ASSPYDTSSGNTIY
TRBV4-3	TRBJ2-3	ASSPMPRGRADTQY
TRBV7-9	TRBJ2-7	ASSLVSAGSYEQY
TRBV7-2	TRBJ2-5	ASSSEYRGPETQY
TRBV20-1	TRBJ2-5	SAQYQETQY
TRBV5-6	TRBJ2-5	ASSFSSGGGQQETQY
TRBV19	TRBJ2-1	ASSRGQAYNEQF
TRBV19	TRBJ1-3	ASSTRRVGQTSGNTIY
TRBV19	TRBJ2-3	ASSIGQSGDTQY
TRBV27	TRBJ2-3	ATPPVQTDDTQY
TRBV5-4	TRBJ1-1	ASSRNPGQEGTEAF
TRBV13	TRBJ1-1	ASSLVGWAGNTEAF
TRBV18	TRBJ1-2	ASSPDSSYGYT
TRBV7-9	TRBJ1-1	ASSGQGNTEAF
TRBV10-3	TRBJ2-3	AIRRAGGPSTDTQY
TRBV19	TRBJ2-5	ASSIRDSQETQY
TRBV5-1	TRBJ2-5	ASSPVGQQETQY
TRBV9	TRBJ2-3	ASSGAPRASGYTDTQY
TRBV20-1	TRBJ2-5	SVTGGETQY
TRBV21-1	TRBJ1-2	ASPVPGQALPNYGYT
TRBV29-1	TRBJ1-2	SVQSLQGPYGYT
TRBV27	TRBJ1-5	ASSPVRYNQPQH
TRBV28	TRBJ1-6	ASSLRGTGTPHNSPLH
TRBV7-7	TRBJ2-3	ASSLRGPPSTDTQY
TRBV5-1	TRBJ2-7	ASSLSGIISYEQY
TRBV4-3	TRBJ2-1	ASSQEGTGDNEQF
TRBV19	TRBJ1-1	ASRLTANTEAF
TRBV15	TRBJ2-5	ATSSEAGGSETQY
TRBV13	TRBJ2-3	ASSFRAGGPVDTQY
TRBV2	TRBJ2-1	ASSERVAGPSGNEQF
TRBV27	TRBJ2-2	ASSLLATNTGELF
TRBV28	TRBJ1-6	ASSFSATGVYNSPLH
TRBV11-2	TRBJ2-3	ASSLAQSTDTQY
TRBV5-3	TRBJ2-7	ARSFGQGANEQY
TRBV5-6	TRBJ2-7	ASSLAGQGPYEQY
TRBV7-3	TRBJ1-1	ASCQGRNTEAF
TRBV29-1	TRBJ2-2	SVEKAVGTGELF
TRBV28	TRBJ1-1	ASSSGQGDTEAF
TRBV5-1	TRBJ1-1	ASSLALSGEAF
TRBV9	TRBJ1-2	ASSGDRGDYGYT
TRBV19	TRBJ1-1	AIRDWGNTEAF
TRBV20-1	TRBJ1-2	SAPTGDGYT
TRBV6-1	TRBJ2-1	ASSVDFRGTEQF
TRBV7-3	TRBJ1-1	ASSLRGDAEAF
TRBV19	TRBJ1-4	ASSTVDLNEKLF
TRBV10-3	TRBJ2-3	AISGTSGRGTDTQY
TRBV6-5	TRBJ2-7	ASSTGTSSSYEQY